A selection of T cell receptor beta chains follows, all from one sample in a study of cytotoxic CD8 clonotypes in ibrutinib-treated CLL. The repertoire was sequenced with immunoSEQ multiplex PCR; TCRdb's copy has only in-frame clones and lacks some. The sample lists tens of thousands of clones, about 64% occurring once. This sample comprised PBMCs, obtained after 24 months of ibrutinib treatment. The receptors shown here come from a human donor with chronic lymphocytic leukemia. CDR3s include the opening cysteine and the closing phenylalanine or tryptophan. The D gene is left open where the match is weak. Not all rows give a size; the values are once, few, many and, for expanded clones, a class.

v_call	j_call	clone_size	d_call	cdr3_nt	cdr3_aa
TRBV6-1	TRBJ1-5	NA	TRBD1	TGTGCCAGCAGTGTACAGGGGAGTAGGCAGCCCCAGCATTTT	CASSVQGSRQPQHF
TRBV9	TRBJ2-1	NA	NA	TGTGCCAGCAGCGTATCGGACTACAATGAGCAGTTCTTC	CASSVSDYNEQFF
TRBV19	TRBJ1-2	many	TRBD1	TGTGCCAGTAGCCCTCAAGCCGAGACAGGGCTGAATGGCTACACCTTC	CASSPQAETGLNGYTF
TRBV2	TRBJ1-4	NA	NA	TGTGCCGATAAACCGGGTGTAGATGAAAAACTGTTTTTT	CADKPGVDEKLFF
TRBV6-1	TRBJ1-1	NA	NA	TGTGCCAGCAGTGAGGGCAGGGTCACTGAAGCTTTCTTT	CASSEGRVTEAFF
TRBV9	TRBJ2-1	NA	TRBD2	TGTGCCAGCAGCGTAGAGGTAGCGGGGTTAAATGAGCAGTTCTTC	CASSVEVAGLNEQFF
TRBV7-6	TRBJ2-6	NA	NA	TGTGCCAGCAGCTTAGTGCCCGGTAACTCTGGGGCCAACGTCCTGACTTTC	CASSLVPGNSGANVLTF
TRBV4-1	TRBJ1-2	NA	NA	TGCGCCAGCAGCCAAGTTGTCAGGGACTATTATGGCTACACCTTC	CASSQVVRDYYGYTF
TRBV19	TRBJ1-2	few	TRBD1	TGTGCCAGTAGAAAGACAGGGGATGGATATGGCTACACCTTC	CASRKTGDGYGYTF
TRBV19	TRBJ2-7	NA	NA	TGTGCCAGTAGCAAGACAGGAGGGGGGCCCTACGAGCAGTACTTC	CASSKTGGGPYEQYF
TRBV7-9	TRBJ2-7	NA	NA	TGTGCCAGCAGCCCAGGGGTCGGACTTCAGTACGAGCAGTACTTC	CASSPGVGLQYEQYF
TRBV2	TRBJ1-2	NA	NA	TGTGCCAGCAGTGAATGGAGAGTTGGCTACACCTTC	CASSEWRVGYTF
TRBV4-1	TRBJ1-2	NA	NA	TGCGCCAGCAGCCTCCCTCTCGGGACCGGTGGCTACACCTTC	CASSLPLGTGGYTF
TRBV7-8	TRBJ2-2	once	NA	TGTGCCAGCAGCTTAGGGCCCACCGGGGAGCTGTTTTTT	CASSLGPTGELFF
TRBV15	TRBJ2-7	few	NA	TGTGCCACCAGCTTGGATCGGGGGACATACGAGCAGTACTTC	CATSLDRGTYEQYF
TRBV2	TRBJ1-5	many	TRBD1	TGTGCCACCCGACAGGGGGCGGTTGGTCAGCCCCAGCATTTT	CATRQGAVGQPQHF
TRBV19	TRBJ1-6	NA	NA	TGTGCCAGTAGTGGCTGGGACTATAATTCACCCCTCCACTTT	CASSGWDYNSPLHF
TRBV10-3	TRBJ1-1	NA	TRBD1	TGTGCCATAAGACAGGGGTGGGACACTGAAGCTTTCTTT	CAIRQGWDTEAFF
TRBV5-1	TRBJ1-2	NA	NA	TGCGCCAGCAGCTTGGTTACGGGCGGGGGGTATGGCTACACCTTC	CASSLVTGGGYGYTF
TRBV27	TRBJ2-7	NA	NA	TGTGCCAGCGGCCACACCGGGACACCGAGCTCCTACGAGCAGTACTTC	CASGHTGTPSSYEQYF
TRBV5-5	TRBJ2-5	NA	NA	TGTGCCAGCAGCTTGACACCTCAAGAGACCCAGTACTTC	CASSLTPQETQYF
TRBV5-1	TRBJ2-7	once	NA	TGCGCCAGCAGCTTGGCCCTGGGGGGCCTGAGCGAGCAGTACTTC	CASSLALGGLSEQYF
TRBV19	TRBJ2-2	NA	TRBD1	TGTGCCAGTAAAAAATATCCCGGGACAGGGGGCGGCACCGGGGAGCTGTTTTTT	CASKKYPGTGGGTGELFF
TRBV7-9	TRBJ1-2	many	TRBD1	TGTGCCAGCAGCTTGGATCGGGACAGGTACTATGGCTACACCTTC	CASSLDRDRYYGYTF
TRBV7-9	TRBJ2-1	NA	NA	TGTGCCAGCAGCTTAGGCGGGATCAACAATGAGCAGTTCTTC	CASSLGGINNEQFF
TRBV11-2	TRBJ1-1	NA	NA	TGTGCCAGCAGCCCGTTTACCGGGCGGGGTGGCACTGAAGCTTTCTTT	CASSPFTGRGGTEAFF
TRBV7-8	TRBJ1-1	NA	NA	TGTGCCAGCAGCTTAGCGTTTGAGGCTTTTGAAGCTTTCTTT	CASSLAFEAFEAFF
TRBV29-1	TRBJ1-1	few	NA	TGCAGCGGTGACAGTGCCCGGGGGACTGAAGCTTTCTTT	CSGDSARGTEAFF
TRBV19	TRBJ2-7	NA	NA	TGTGCCAGTAGTCCCCGACAGACTCCCCGGCCTTACGAGCAGTACTTC	CASSPRQTPRPYEQYF
TRBV5-1	TRBJ2-2	NA	TRBD1	TGCGCCAGCAGCTCATTACAGGGGTACGGGGAGCTGTTTTTT	CASSSLQGYGELFF
TRBV12-5	TRBJ1-3	NA	TRBD1	TGTGCTATTCCACAGGGGGAGGCGATCTCTGGAAACACCATATATTTT	CAIPQGEAISGNTIYF
TRBV30	TRBJ1-1	NA	NA	TGTGCCTGGAGTGCCATCGGACAACTGAACACTGAAGCTTTCTTT	CAWSAIGQLNTEAFF
TRBV11-2	TRBJ2-2	NA	NA	TGTGCCAGCAGCTCTGTAAACACCGGGGAGCTGTTTTTT	CASSSVNTGELFF
TRBV29-1	TRBJ2-7	NA	NA	TGCAGATCCAGTATTGGGGGGAGCTCCTACGAGCAGTACTTC	CRSSIGGSSYEQYF
TRBV5-4	TRBJ1-4	NA	NA	TGTGCCAGCAGCCCGGGGTCGGGGGTTAATGAAAAACTGTTTTTT	CASSPGSGVNEKLFF
TRBV4-2	TRBJ2-5	once	TRBD2	TGTGCCAGCAGCCCCGGGACTAGCGGTCAAGAGACCCAGTACTTC	CASSPGTSGQETQYF
TRBV29-1	TRBJ2-2	NA	TRBD1	TGCAGCGTTTCCTGGGGACAGGTTAACACCGGGGAGCTGTTTTTT	CSVSWGQVNTGELFF
TRBV27	TRBJ1-2	NA	NA	TGTGCCAGCAGTTTGGCATTCTCTAACTATGGCTACACCTTC	CASSLAFSNYGYTF
TRBV18	TRBJ1-1	many	NA	TGTGCCAGCTCACCTGCGAACACTGAAGCTTTCTTT	CASSPANTEAFF
TRBV5-1	TRBJ1-1	NA	TRBD1	TGCGCCAGCAGCTTGGTAGGAGGGGGCCCGAATTACACTGAAGCTTTCTTT	CASSLVGGGPNYTEAFF
TRBV9	TRBJ1-3	once	NA	TGTGCCAGCAGCGTAGCTCCAGGGGCCGGAAACACCATATATTTT	CASSVAPGAGNTIYF
TRBV11-2	TRBJ2-2	NA	TRBD1	TGTGCCAGCATCTTAGGGACAGTTAACACCGGGGAGCTGTTTTTT	CASILGTVNTGELFF
TRBV5-5	TRBJ1-2	NA	NA	TGTGCCAGCAGCTTGTCGGGGGGCCGATATGGCTACACCTTC	CASSLSGGRYGYTF
TRBV7-9	TRBJ2-4	once	NA	TGTGCCAGCAGCCTTTCATTAGCCAAAAACATTCAGTACTTC	CASSLSLAKNIQYF
TRBV7-6	TRBJ1-5	NA	TRBD1	TGTGCCAGCAGCCTCGGACAGGGACTCAATCAGCCCCAGCATTTT	CASSLGQGLNQPQHF
TRBV10-1	TRBJ1-1	NA	TRBD1	TGCGCCAGCAGCAGCCCGGGACAGGGGCCAACTGAAGCTTTCTTT	CASSSPGQGPTEAFF
TRBV19	TRBJ1-2	NA	NA	TGTGCCAGTAGTATCGCAGGGTCCTACACCTTC	CASSIAGSYTF